The clone carrying this T cell receptor (beta chain) has just one count. V was cut by 0 bases and J by 5 bases, with 13 bases left in between. This CDR3 is built from 15 residues. Germline V gene lookup returns CDR1 MGHRA and CDR2 YSYEKL. Produced via immunoSEQ multiplex PCR; TCRdb's table is partial and in-frame only. This repertoire shows approximately 30,000 clones, approximately 72% found once; its top ten account for about 38%. The data are from a study of T cells in localized non-small cell lung cancer. The source is a male donor at least 60 years old with stage II squamous cell lung carcinoma. The input for sequencing was peripheral blood, taken before any cancer treatment. The gene calls are TRBV4-1 and TRBJ2-5, with D tentatively TRBD2 (6 bases). CDR3: CASSQDPRGAETQYF. The CDR3 nucleotides are TGCGCCAGCAGCCAAGATCCGCGGGGTGCGGAGACCCAGTACTTC.